These 16 T cell receptor beta chains were all obtained from the same sample, sequenced in a study of response to subunit inactivated influenza vaccine. TCRdb re-derived calls from the RT-PCR reads in MiXCR, one entry per CDR3 protein. Of 710,000 or so distinct CDR3 sequences listed, approximately 14% are singletons. Sequences were derived from PBMCs from blood, sampled roughly 12 days after vaccination. The receptors come from a man in his forties or fifties who received an inactivated influenza vaccine.

V gene TRBV29-1 combines with J gene TRBJ2-5; D is uncertain. This CDR3 contains 13 residues. Germline CDR1 reads SQVTM; CDR2 reads ANQGSEA. V lost 7 bases to trimming and J lost 1 base, with 13 bases between them. The CDR3 sequence: CSAPNGPQETQYF. DNA of the CDR3: TGCAGCGCCCCGAACGGACCCCAAGAGACCCAGTACTTC.

This chain connects TRBV24-1 to TRBJ2-5, with 12 bases lining up with TRBD2. CDR3 length: 16 amino acids. Per the germline V gene, CDR1 is KGHDR and CDR2 is SFDVKD. J gave up 2 bases and V 5 bases, and 5 bases lay outside the gene matches. The CDR3, as DNA: TGTGCCACCAGTGGAGGACTAGCGGGGACACAAGAGACCCAGTACTTC. Its translation is CATSGGLAGTQETQYF.

The V gene is TRBV7-8, the J gene TRBJ1-5, with TRBD1 matching over 11 bases. Germline trimming cut 4 bases from V and 4 bases from J; bases unmatched to any gene: 12. The CDR3 extends over 18 amino acids. Per the germline V gene, CDR1 is SGHVS and CDR2 is FQNEAQ. The CDR3, as DNA: TGTGCCAGCAGCTCCCCAGAAACCGGGACAGGGGGGAATCAGCCCCAGCATTTT. This encodes CASSSPETGTGGNQPQHF.

Only a few counts were recorded for this clonotype. The rearrangement links TRBV29-1 to TRBJ2-1; 9 nucleotides agree with TRBD1. CDR1 and CDR2 (germline): SQVTM, ANQGSEA. The length of the CDR3 is 12 residues. The CDR3 spells CRRQGVLGAQFF. In DNA form, the CDR3 reads TGCAGAAGACAGGGGGTCTTGGGAGCGCAGTTCTTC.

The CDR3 DNA reads TGCGCCAGCAGCCACCCCCCCGATGCTAGCGGGAGGTTTTGGGAGTCTGAGCAGTTCTTC. The encoded protein is CASSHPPDASGRFWESEQFF. This rearrangement joins TRBV4-3 to TRBJ2-1; 11 nucleotides agree with TRBD2. CDR1 is LGHNA, CDR2 YSLEER, per germline. J was trimmed by 9 bases and V by 3 bases; bases with no gene match: 22. CDR3 length: 20 amino acids.

This clonotype has ten or more counts. The chain is built from TRBV12-3 or TRBV12-4 and TRBJ1-1; D gene unclear. The V gene lost 3 bases and the J gene lost 6 bases, with 5 bases spanning the gap. The CDR3 totals 11 residues. The CDR3 region has the DNA TGTGCCAGCAGTTTTGGTGCTGAAGCTTTCTTT. Its protein product is CASSFGAEAFF.

A few counts support this clonotype. The chain combines TRBV15 with TRBJ2-1; possible D gene TRBD2, 6 bases. The CDR3 runs to 15 residues. CDR1 is LNHNV, CDR2 YYDKDF, per germline (reference sequence). Trimming pared 0 bases from V and 10 bases from J, leaving 16 bases between. CDR3 amino acids: CATSRDYVEGREQFF. CDR3 nucleotides: TGTGCCACCAGCAGAGATTACGTGGAGGGGCGGGAGCAGTTCTTC.

This clonotype occurred a few times. The gene calls are TRBV10-3 and TRBJ2-2, with TRBD1 matching 12 bases. Germline assignment: CDR1 ENHRY and CDR2 SYGVKD. The CDR3 runs 16 residues. V shed 5 bases, J shed 4 bases, and the junction held 5 bases outside the gene matches. Here the CDR3 reads CAISSPGQGATGELFF. The DNA for the CDR3 is TGTGCCATCAGTTCTCCGGGACAGGGGGCCACCGGGGAGCTGTTTTTT.

The chain links TRBV7-2 to TRBJ1-1; TRBD1 might be the D (5 bases). V gave up 8 bases and J gave up 7 bases, with 14 bases separating them. CDR3 length: 12 residues. Per germline, CDR1 SGHTA and CDR2 FQGNSA. CDR3 region: CASRPVGGEAFF. CDR3 sequence (DNA): TGTGCCAGCCGCCCGGTCGGGGGTGAAGCTTTCTTT.

This chain uses TRBV15 with TRBJ2-7, with 8 positions matching TRBD1. From germline, CDR1 is LNHNV and CDR2 YYDKDF (reference sequence). The CDR3 has 15 amino acids. V shed 4 bases, J shed 1 base, and the junction held 6 bases outside the gene matches. The DNA of the CDR3 is TGTGCCACCAGCACCTCCCGACAGGGGTCCTACGAGCAGTACTTC. It yields the protein CATSTSRQGSYEQYF.

A few counts support this clonotype. V gene TRBV4-3 combines with J gene TRBJ2-1, with D perhaps TRBD1 (5 bases). CDR3 size: 13 residues. Trimming shortened V by 4 bases and J by 12 bases, and 16 bases separated the two germline ends. Germline V gene lookup returns CDR1 LGHNA and CDR2 YSLEER. CDR3 in DNA: TGCGCCAGCAGCCGAACGCCGACAGACGGGCAGTTCTTC. This codes for CASSRTPTDGQFF.

The chain is built from TRBV19 and TRBJ2-3, with no clear D. Germline lookup yields CDR1 LNHDA and CDR2 SQIVND (reference sequence). V gave up 4 bases and J gave up 8 bases, with 13 bases separating them. The CDR3 is made up of 13 amino acids. Here the CDR3 DNA reads TGTGCCAGTAGTAAAGAATACGTGGGTACGCAGTATTTT. Protein sequence: CASSKEYVGTQYF.

This clonotype was seen a few times. At one end the junction does not follow the germline gene, possibly because of a read error. The chain joins TRBV7-2 to TRBJ1-3; maybe TRBD1 (5 bases). CDR1 is SGHTA, CDR2 FQGNSA, per germline. The CDR3 is 14 amino acids. DNA for the CDR3: TGTGCCAGCAGCTTACAGGGTGACGGAAGCACCATATATTTT. Protein product: CASSLQGDGSTIYF.

This clonotype occurred a few times. One junction end does not reproduce the germline sequence, and a read error may be involved. The rearrangement links TRBV2 to TRBJ2-3, with 13 bases matching TRBD2. This CDR3 comprises 12 residues. The germline CDR1 and CDR2 sequences are SNHLY and FYNNEI. CDR3 nucleotide sequence: TGTGCCAGCAGACTGACTAGCGGGGGGCCCGAGTTT. It specifies CASRLTSGGPEF.

J is TRBJ2-3 and V is TRBV24-1, with D tentatively TRBD2 (5 bases). V was shortened by 9 bases and J by 5 bases, with 5 bases between the two germline ends. This CDR3 is 10 amino acids long. Germline CDR1 and CDR2: KGHDR and SFDVKD. CDR3: CATGGDTQYF. The CDR3 DNA reads TGTGCCACCGGAGGAGATACGCAGTATTTT.

This clonotype appeared a few times. This rearrangement joins TRBV28 to TRBJ2-5; unclear D gene. Germline lookup yields CDR1 MDHEN and CDR2 SYDVKM. V was clipped by 1 base and J by 2 bases, with 8 bases between them. CDR3 length: 14 residues. CDR3 sequence (DNA): TGTGCCAGCAGTTTATTCCTGGGGCAAGAGACCCAGTACTTC. It encodes CASSLFLGQETQYF.